Shown below are 21 T cell receptor beta chains from a single sample sequenced in a study of blood T cells in healthy people across ages. It was with a sample-barcoded 5' primer and a J-beta primer mix that a second PCR of roughly 7 to 12 cycles was run. Each CDR3 protein gets one entry after TCRdb re-called the 5' RACE reads with MiXCR. The table has about 1.5 million distinct CDR3 sequences, 40% to 45% seen once. Sequenced: blood. These receptors came from a woman in her late teens or twenties in good health.

The chain uses TRBV5-1 and TRBJ1-2; possible D gene TRBD1, 6 bases. This CDR3 has 16 residues. V was pared by 5 bases and J by 0 bases, with 17 bases between. Germline V gene sequence: CDR1 SGHRS, CDR2 YFSETQ. CDR3 region: CASSGGPGTPNYGYTF. CDR3 in DNA: TGCGCCAGCAGTGGGGGCCCAGGTACACCTAACTATGGCTACACCTTC. Based on the CDR3 plus reference TRBV5-1 and TRBJ1-2, the full variable domain is KAGVTQTPRYLIKTRGQQVTLSCSPISGHRSVSWYQQTPGQGLQFLFEYFSETQRNKGNFPGRFSGRQFSNSRSEMNVSTLELGDSALYLCASSGGPGTPNYGYTFGSGTRLTVV.

The chain employs TRBV7-2 and TRBJ1-2; 8 bases are shared with TRBD1. V lost 2 bases, J lost 0 bases, and 2 bases stayed unmatched. There are 15 residues in the CDR3. The V gene's germline CDR1 is SGHTA and CDR2 FQGNSA. CDR3 region: CASSLQGAANYGYTF. CDR3 bases: TGTGCCAGCAGCTTACAGGGGGCTGCTAACTATGGCTACACCTTC.

Concerning this clonotype: A junction end diverges from the germline sequence, so it may reflect a read error. The chain has TRBV12-3 or TRBV12-4 and TRBJ2-7; D may be TRBD1 or TRBD2 (5 bases each). CDR3 length: 14 amino acids. The CDR3 coding sequence is TGTACCAGCAGTCCAGGGACGATGTCCTACGAGCAGTACTTC. This encodes CTSSPGTMSYEQYF.

In its sample, this clonotype was seen a few times. The chain employs TRBV25-1 and TRBJ1-6, with D perhaps TRBD1 (5 bases). Germline CDR1 and CDR2: MGHDK and SYGVNS. The CDR3 runs 14 residues. Between the trimmed V and J ends, which lost 0 bases and 7 bases, there was a span of 7 bases. The CDR3 DNA reads as TGTGCCAGCAGTGAATACGGGGGAAATTCACCCCTCCACTTT. Its translation is CASSEYGGNSPLHF.

This clonotype was seen only a few times. The gene calls are TRBV20-1 and TRBJ2-4; no clear D. The V gene lost 2 bases and the J gene lost 1 base, with 6 bases spanning the gap. The V gene's germline CDR1 is DFQATT and CDR2 SNEGSKA (reference sequence). The CDR3 is made up of 13 amino acids. This chain's CDR3 is CSARQSAKNIQYF. The CDR3 nucleotides are TGCAGTGCTAGACAGTCCGCCAAAAACATTCAGTACTTC.

In its sample, this clonotype was seen a few times. This rearrangement joins TRBV3-1 to TRBJ2-3; 12 nucleotides align to TRBD2. Germline CDR1 and CDR2: LGHDT and YNNKEL (reference sequence). The ends lost 3 bases at V and 5 bases at J; junction bases unmatched: 6. The CDR3 runs to 16 residues. This chain's CDR3 is CASSHSTSGSGDTQYF. The DNA of the CDR3 is TGTGCCAGCAGCCATTCGACTAGCGGGAGTGGAGATACGCAGTATTTT.

This chain uses TRBV20-1 with TRBJ1-1, with a tentative D call TRBD1 (6 bases). This CDR3 is built from 14 residues. Deletions cut 0 bases from V and 4 bases from J, with 12 bases between. CDR1 is DFQATT, CDR2 SNEGSKA, per germline (reference sequence). CDR3 in amino acids: CSARDAGATTEAFF. DNA for the CDR3: TGCAGTGCTAGAGATGCGGGGGCGACCACTGAAGCTTTCTTT.

This clonotype was picked up a small number of times. The chain employs TRBV20-1 and TRBJ2-5; no reliable D call. Germline assignment: CDR1 DFQATT and CDR2 SNEGSKA (reference sequence). This CDR3 is 11 amino acids long. V lost 0 bases, J lost 10 bases, and 9 bases lay in between. CDR3 protein: CSARDRPGQYF. CDR3 DNA: TGCAGTGCTAGAGATCGCCCAGGCCAGTACTTC.

The chain is built from TRBV20-1 and TRBJ2-7, with D possibly called TRBD1 or TRBD2 (5 bases each). V lost 0 bases to trimming and J lost 2 bases, with 14 bases between them. This CDR3 spans 15 amino acids. Germline loops: CDR1 DFQATT, CDR2 SNEGSKA (reference sequence). In DNA, the CDR3 is TGCAGTGCTAGAGATGGAAGGGACGGGACCTACGAGCAGTACTTC. The encoded protein is CSARDGRDGTYEQYF.

The sample holds a few counts of this clonotype. The genes are TRBV7-9 and TRBJ2-1, with D uncertain. CDR3 length: 12 residues. V lost 5 bases and J 9 bases, leaving 11 bases between the germline ends. Per the germline V gene, CDR1 is SEHNR and CDR2 is FQNEAQ (reference sequence). CDR3 in amino acids: CASSLGFLEQFF. CDR3 nucleotide sequence: TGTGCCAGCAGCCTCGGGTTTCTTGAGCAGTTCTTC.

The table lists this clonotype with a few counts. The V call is TRBV2, the J call TRBJ1-2; D unclear. V was cut by 4 bases and J by 4 bases, with 7 bases left in between. The CDR3 loop spans 12 amino acids. Germline CDR1 is SNHLY and CDR2 is FYNNEI. CDR3 DNA sequence: TGTGCCAGCAGTGTCACGATCTATGGCTACACCTTC. This sequence encodes CASSVTIYGYTF.

J is TRBJ1-2 and V is TRBV4-1, with D unclear. The CDR3 extends over 11 amino acids. V shed 0 bases and J shed 12 bases, with 8 bases lying between them. The germline V gene has CDR1 MGHRA and CDR2 YSYEKL. CDR3 residues: CASSQDRENTF. The CDR3, as DNA: TGCGCCAGCAGCCAAGATCGGGAGAACACCTTC.

As to this clonotype: A clone one base away is much larger, so this may be a read error. The chain carries TRBV27 and TRBJ2-7, with 12 bases identical to TRBD2. From germline, CDR1 is MNHEY and CDR2 SMNVEV (reference sequence). This CDR3 is 15 amino acids long. CDR3 residues: CACSLLAGGFYEQYF. CDR3 DNA sequence: TGTGCCTGCAGTTTACTAGCGGGAGGCTTCTACGAGCAGTACTTC.

This clonotype was recorded at least ten times. The V and J genes are TRBV5-1 and TRBJ2-7; D may correspond to TRBD1 or TRBD2 (5 bases each). Germline lookup yields CDR1 SGHRS and CDR2 YFSETQ. The CDR3 is 13 amino acids. The V end lost 4 bases, the J end lost 3 bases, and 11 bases lay between the germline ends. The CDR3 reads CASSPGTLYEQYF. For the CDR3, the DNA is TGCGCCAGCAGCCCCGGGACCCTCTACGAGCAGTACTTC. Using reference TRBV5-1 and TRBJ2-7 for the parts outside the CDR3, the full variable domain is KAGVTQTPRYLIKTRGQQVTLSCSPISGHRSVSWYQQTPGQGLQFLFEYFSETQRNKGNFPGRFSGRQFSNSRSEMNVSTLELGDSALYLCASSPGTLYEQYFGPGTRLTVT.

The CDR3 region is CASSPGVRGFNEQFF. The CDR3 bases are TGTGCCAGCTCACCCGGGGTCCGTGGTTTTAATGAGCAGTTCTTC. The chain carries TRBV18 and TRBJ2-1; maybe TRBD2 (5 bases). Germline V gives CDR1 KGHSH, CDR2 LQKENI. Trimming removed 3 bases from V and 7 bases from J, with 16 bases in between. The CDR3 loop spans 15 amino acids. The complete variable domain, with remaining parts taken from reference TRBV18 and TRBJ2-1, reads NAGVMQNPRHLVRRRGQEARLRCSPMKGHSHVYWYRQLPEEGLKFMVYLQKENIIDESGMPKERFSAEFPKEGPSILRIQQVVRGDSAAYFCASSPGVRGFNEQFFGPGTRLTVL.

V usage is TRBV14 and J usage is TRBJ2-7; D possibly corresponds to TRBD1 (6 bases). The CDR3 covers 13 residues. V lost 6 bases to trimming and J lost 5 bases, with 14 bases between them. Germline CDR1 reads SGHDN; CDR2 reads FVKESK. The CDR3 spells CASRLQGVHEQYF. The CDR3, as DNA: TGTGCCAGCAGGTTACAGGGTGTCCACGAGCAGTACTTC.

This sequence joins TRBV20-1 and TRBJ2-1; 9 bases are shared with TRBD2. Germline CDR1 reads DFQATT; CDR2 reads SNEGSKA (reference sequence). Trimming took 3 bases from V and 9 from J; bases not matched to a gene: 12. This CDR3 has 15 residues. The CDR3: CSARTMAGGRSEQFF. CDR3 sequence (DNA): TGCAGTGCTAGGACGATGGCGGGAGGGCGAAGTGAGCAGTTCTTC.

The chain couples TRBV12-3 or TRBV12-4 to TRBJ1-4, with a weak D call TRBD1 (6 bases). Trimming removed 3 bases at V and 4 bases at J, with 9 bases between. The CDR3 covers 14 residues. The CDR3: CASSFRQVNEKLFF. The CDR3 DNA reads TGTGCCAGCAGTTTTCGACAGGTTAATGAAAAACTGTTTTTT.

The rearrangement links TRBV4-1 to TRBJ2-2; possible D gene TRBD2, 6 bases. CDR3 length equals 16 residues. Germline CDR1 and CDR2: MGHRA and YSYEKL. Trimming removed 3 bases at V and 4 bases at J, with 15 bases between. The CDR3 reads CASSHSDRGTTGELFF. The CDR3 DNA follows: TGCGCCAGCAGCCATTCTGACCGGGGGACCACCGGGGAGCTGTTTTTT.

The rearrangement joins TRBV7-2 to TRBJ2-1; D gene ambiguous. The ends were cut back, 10 bases at V and 4 bases at J, with 17 bases in the middle. CDR3 length: 14 amino acids. Germline CDR1 and CDR2: SGHTA and FQGNSA. The CDR3 loop reads CATWLILKYNEQFF. The CDR3 DNA sequence: TGTGCCACCTGGCTTATCCTAAAATACAATGAGCAGTTCTTC.

This clonotype was recorded many times. This sequence joins TRBV6-1 and TRBJ2-1; D may be TRBD1 or TRBD2 (6 bases each). Between the trimmed V and J ends, which lost 6 bases and 4 bases, there was a span of 25 bases. Germline V CDR1 and CDR2: MNHNS, SASEGT. CDR3 size: 18 residues. CDR3 sequence (DNA): TGTGCCAGCAGCCCACTTGGGATGGGGGGCTCAAGATACAATGAGCAGTTCTTC. Translating gives CASSPLGMGGSRYNEQFF.